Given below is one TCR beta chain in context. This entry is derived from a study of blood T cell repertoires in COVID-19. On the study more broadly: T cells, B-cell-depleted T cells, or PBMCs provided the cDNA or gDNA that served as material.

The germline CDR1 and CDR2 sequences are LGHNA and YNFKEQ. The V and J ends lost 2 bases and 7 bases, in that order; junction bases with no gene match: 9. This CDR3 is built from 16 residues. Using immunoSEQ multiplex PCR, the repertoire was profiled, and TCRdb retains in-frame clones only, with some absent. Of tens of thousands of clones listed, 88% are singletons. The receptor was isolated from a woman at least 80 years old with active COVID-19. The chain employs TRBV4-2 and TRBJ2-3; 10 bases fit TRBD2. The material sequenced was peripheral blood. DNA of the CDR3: TGTGCCAGCAGCCAAAAACTAGCGGGGTCCGAAAATACGCAGTATTTT. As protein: CASSQKLAGSENTQYF.